This T cell receptor beta chain was identified during a study of T cells in Graves' hyperthyroidism and ophthalmopathy. Regarding the study as a whole: Ophthalmopathy stood apart from stable hyperthyroidism in a 13 V-J model. Most expanded thyroid clonotypes above 0.001 also appeared in blood.

This clonotype was seen repeatedly, ten times or more. The antigen is undetermined. The germline V gene has CDR1 SQVTM and CDR2 ANQGSEA. The CDR3 sequence is 11 residues long. The germline V and J ends were trimmed by 7 bases and 1 base, with 7 bases remaining between them. With duration under 3 months, ophthalmopathy was active: Clinical Activity Score at least 3, NOSPECS at least 4. Those patients with uncontrolled infection, other autoimmune disease, pregnancy or lactation were excluded. RNA transcripts were the template for amplifying TCR beta CDR3 regions. When the TCR CDR3 underwent first-round RT-PCR, the HTBI primer set was used. TCRdb itself ran the multiplex PCR reads through MiXCR, one entry per CDR3 protein. This sample carries 600,000 to 650,000 distinct CDR3 sequences, around 20% of them seen once, and the ten largest clones take about 34%.

This TCR was sampled from a man aged 25-40 years with Graves' ophthalmopathy. The rearrangement uses TRBV29-1 and TRBJ1-1; D remains unclear. Sequencing was performed on blood. The CDR3 reads CSGAGNTEAFF. The CDR3 region has the DNA TGCAGCGGGGCGGGGAACACTGAAGCTTTCTTT.